One sample yielded the 2 T cell receptor beta chains listed below, sequenced in a study of identical twins. Each CDR3 protein gets one entry after TCRdb re-called the 5' RACE reads with MiXCR. Here the sample spans fewer than 450,000 distinct CDR3 sequences, approximately 8.8% being singletons. The sequenced sample consisted of naive T cells sorted from blood. The receptors were gathered from a woman aged 50 to 65 in good health.

Only a few counts were recorded for this clonotype. This chain links TRBV16 with TRBJ1-1, with 7 bases identical to TRBD1. Germline V gives CDR1 KGHSY, CDR2 FQNENV. CDR3 size: 15 residues. The J segment lost 5 bases and the V segment lost 2 bases, leaving 8 bases of the junction unmatched. CDR3 sequence: CASSQGTARRTEAFF. CDR3 nucleotides: TGTGCCAGCAGCCAAGGGACAGCTCGGAGGACTGAAGCTTTCTTT.

The rearrangement uses TRBV5-1 and TRBJ2-3; TRBD2 matches at 7 bases. The CDR3 is 14 residues long. Germline CDR1 reads SGHRS; CDR2 reads YFSETQ. V dropped 4 bases and J dropped 2; count of bases not matched to a gene: 4. CDR3 nucleotides: TGCGCCAGCAGCCCCTGGGACTACACAGATACGCAGTATTTT. Encoded protein: CASSPWDYTDTQYF.